One sample yielded the 11 T cell receptor beta chains listed below, sequenced in a study of OX40 agonist ivuxolimab in advanced cancers. The table came from immunoSEQ multiplex PCR; TCRdb's copy has only in-frame clones and leaves some out. The table lists more than 95,000 clones, 70% to 90% of them singletons. The input for sequencing was CD4+ or CD8+ T cells sorted from blood, taken in a trial of the OX40 agonist ivuxolimab. The receptors stem from an adult with an advanced solid tumor such as melanoma, head and neck, liver or kidney cancer.

The gene calls are TRBV7-6 and TRBJ2-3; TRBD1 agrees at 7 bases. V gave up 5 bases and J gave up 2 bases; unmatched junction bases: 7. The germline V gene has CDR1 SGHVS and CDR2 FNYEAQ. The CDR3 totals 15 residues. The CDR3 region is CASSRGGQHTDTQYF. The DNA for the CDR3 is TGTGCCAGCAGCCGAGGGGGACAGCACACAGATACGCAGTATTTT.

CDR3 DNA: TGTGCCAGCAAGGGCGGACAGGGGCGCGCCTACGAGCAGTACTTC. This sequence encodes CASKGGQGRAYEQYF. The gene calls are TRBV2 and TRBJ2-7, with 9 bases that match TRBD1. Germline assignment: CDR1 SNHLY and CDR2 FYNNEI. This CDR3 is built from 15 residues. V lost 7 bases and J lost 2; bases outside the gene matches: 9.

The genes are TRBV28 and TRBJ2-5; possibly TRBD1 for D (6 bases). Germline CDR1 and CDR2: MDHEN and SYDVKM. The V and J ends lost 3 bases and 12 bases respectively, with 14 bases between them. The CDR3 runs 12 residues. The CDR3 sequence: CASSLVQGPKYF. CDR3 bases: TGTGCCAGCAGTTTGGTCCAGGGGCCCAAGTACTTC.

This chain connects TRBV5-6 to TRBJ2-7; D not certain. V lost 6 bases, J lost 2 bases, and 12 bases lay in between. Looked up from germline, CDR1 is SGHDT and CDR2 is YYEEEE. There are 13 residues in the CDR3. CDR3 sequence: CASNRASTYEQYF. The CDR3 bases are TGTGCCAGCAATAGGGCCAGCACCTACGAGCAGTACTTC.

The genes are TRBV5-1 and TRBJ1-6; D possibly corresponds to TRBD1 (5 bases). Trimming stripped 4 bases from V and 6 bases from J, with 17 bases between. The CDR3 is 16 residues long. Germline values: CDR1 SGHRS, CDR2 YFSETQ. This CDR3 reads CASSRPGGTGNSPLHF. CDR3 nucleotide sequence: TGCGCCAGCAGCCGACCCGGGGGGACCGGTAATTCACCCCTCCACTTT.

The gene calls are TRBV4-3 and TRBJ2-2; no definite D call. The ends were cut back, 0 bases at V and 4 bases at J, with 12 bases in the middle. The CDR3 has 16 amino acids. Per germline, CDR1 LGHNA and CDR2 YSLEER. In DNA, the CDR3 is TGCGCCAGCAGCCAAGAAGGTATCAGAGGCACCGGGGAGCTGTTTTTT. Translated: CASSQEGIRGTGELFF.

The chain couples TRBV7-2 to TRBJ2-7, with 7 bases matching TRBD2. Losses at the gene ends were 5 bases for V and 2 bases for J; bases not matched to a gene: 12. Germline loops: CDR1 SGHTA, CDR2 FQGNSA. CDR3 length: 16 amino acids. CDR3 sequence: CASSAKPLAATYEQYF. In DNA form, the CDR3 reads TGTGCCAGCAGCGCCAAACCCCTAGCGGCGACCTACGAGCAGTACTTC.

The V call is TRBV4-1, the J call TRBJ1-6; TRBD1 might be the D (6 bases). V lost 4 bases and J 6 bases, leaving 10 bases between the germline ends. The CDR3 runs to 14 residues. CDR1 is MGHRA, CDR2 YSYEKL, per germline. CDR3 bases: TGCGCCAGCAGCCTCGACAGGACTAATTCACCCCTCCACTTT. Amino acids: CASSLDRTNSPLHF.

The chain employs TRBV6-1 and TRBJ1-1; D is ambiguous. Germline lookup yields CDR1 MNHNS and CDR2 SASEGT. The CDR3 is 13 amino acids. V lost 4 bases to trimming and J lost 6 bases, with 12 bases between them. In DNA, the CDR3 is TGTGCCAGCAGTGGGGGTTTCGCGTCTGAAGCTTTCTTT. This sequence encodes CASSGGFASEAFF.

This chain links TRBV4-3 with TRBJ1-2; 7 nucleotides match TRBD1. The CDR3 has 17 residues. CDR1 LGHNA and CDR2 YSLEER come from the germline V gene. Germline trimming cut 1 base from V and 0 bases from J; bases unmatched to any gene: 8. The CDR3 sequence is CASSQVERTGPNYGYTF. The DNA for the CDR3 is TGCGCCAGCAGCCAAGTGGAACGGACAGGCCCTAACTATGGCTACACCTTC.

The chain carries TRBV5-1 and TRBJ1-6; a weak D match, TRBD1 (5 bases). The CDR3 has 15 amino acids. Trimming left V 4 bases short and J 6 bases short, with 14 bases between. Per the germline V gene, CDR1 is SGHRS and CDR2 is YFSETQ. The CDR3 sequence: CASSTSAGTNSPLHF. In DNA, the CDR3 is TGCGCCAGCAGCACCTCGGCAGGGACTAATTCACCCCTCCACTTT.